This T cell receptor (beta chain) is from a study of blood T cell repertoires in COVID-19. Trimming took off 6 bases at V and 8 bases at J, with 10 bases between the two ends. This CDR3 spans 11 amino acids. Germline CDR1 and CDR2: MDHEN and SYDVKM. Only in-frame clones appear in the TCRdb table, and some are missing; sequencing was by immunoSEQ multiplex PCR. This table has 55,000 to 65,000 clones, roughly 78% appearing once. The chain couples TRBV28 to TRBJ1-2, with D unclear. The source material was peripheral blood. The TCR originated in a man aged 55 to 70 with acute or convalescent COVID-19. The CDR3 loop reads CASSTDWGYTF. The CDR3 DNA reads as TGTGCCAGCAGCACGGACTGGGGCTACACCTTC.